This TCR beta chain was sequenced for a study of PD-L1 blockade in urothelial cancer. Overall study: Prior chemotherapy regimens per patient numbered 0 to 3. Peripheral blood specimens exhibited a median yield of approximately 140,000 T cells.

The CDR3 runs 13 residues. Deletions cut 4 bases from V and 4 bases from J, with 10 bases between. Germline loops: CDR1 LNHDA, CDR2 SQIVND (reference sequence). Study outcomes and limitations: Durable-benefit patients had greater expansion of tumor-associated blood clones at 3 weeks. TCR clonality was measured in pretreatment peripheral blood. Clonality below the median predicted better survival.

Specified time point: peripheral blood 6 weeks after treatment start. With respect to this clone: Its antigen is not identified.

The assay was immunoSEQ multiplex PCR, and TCRdb's table has in-frame clones only and misses some. Among 100,000 to 150,000 clones listed, more than 70% were seen once. The receptor was derived from a man over 45 with urothelial cancer. Here the sequenced sample was PBMCs, taken around atezolizumab (anti-PD-L1) treatment. V gene TRBV19 combines with J gene TRBJ1-2; the D is unclear. The CDR3 sequence is CASSTGISYGYTF. In DNA, the CDR3 is TGTGCCAGTAGTACCGGGATATCCTATGGCTACACCTTC.